Described below is a single T cell receptor beta chain sequence and its context. The table lists this clonotype with a few counts. It lacks a known antigen. It has no much larger one-base neighbor in the sample; base qualities were not kept. Receptor libraries were prepared by 5' RACE. Instrument used: NextSeq 500. The TCR library protocol attached unique molecular identifiers to individual cDNA molecules to correct for sequencing error and PCR bias. Both TCR alpha and beta chains were sequenced, and tight co-correlation was observed between alpha and beta sequence abundances in each sample. In the authors' own workflow: Decombinator V4 was used to annotate the V gene, J gene and CDR3 of the TCR sequences. Expanded TCRs were defined as changing significantly between any two time points under a Poisson model with p below 0.0001. TCR abundances were normalised to the total number of TCRs sequenced per sample and were expressed as counts per million. TRAV1-2 paired with TRAJ12, TRAJ20 or TRAJ33 defined MAIT TCRs, while TRAV10 paired with TRAJ18 defined iNKT TCRs. VDJdb, accessed 1 November 2021, was searched for CMV, EBV and SARS-CoV-2 annotated TCRs, excluding TCRs annotated for multiple antigens. TCRdb passed the public sequencing reads through fastp at Q25 and MiXCR, retaining productive beta sequences. Records with the same CDR3 protein are collapsed into one entry carrying the most frequent genes and DNA. It is TCRdb's table, rather than the study itself, that gives the V and J calls and clone size. The sample yields approximately 110,000 distinct CDR3 sequences; around 14% were counted once. Just over 20% of the sample comes from the top ten.

The data stem from a study of early T cells in non-severe SARS-CoV-2 infection (dated by TCRdb to the early 2020s). Regarding the study in general: Because TCR sequencing relied on bulk RNA taken from unsorted whole blood, pairing of alpha and beta chains was not possible. The paper's findings and limits, for the study overall: VDJdb matching was skewed toward anti-spike CD8 responses, so virus-specific expansions were likely underestimated and private and CD4 specificities were missed.

A case-control design nested within a healthcare worker cohort in London, UK, was used, with weekly nasopharyngeal swab PCR tests and blood sampling performed. Healthcare workers were enrolled in the week of the UK lockdown, from 23 to 31 March 2020, and were followed every week for up to about 16 weeks. Unmatched junction bases come to 9, with V trimmed by 0 bases and J by 5 bases. Sequences MNHEY (CDR1) and SVGEGT (CDR2) are obtained from the germline V gene. Measured from the cysteine to the phenylalanine, the CDR3 is 16 residues long. Only the CDR3 portion is preserved as DNA: 48 bases, with reading frame beginning at the first base.

The V and J genes are TRBV6-2 or TRBV6-3 and TRBJ1-2; a stretch of 7 junction bases matches TRBD1. Material for sequencing was whole blood. The TCR comes from an adult who was a healthcare worker with PCR-confirmed SARS-CoV-2 infection or an uninfected control (not recorded which). The bases are TGTGCCAGCAGTTACTCGGAGAACAGGGGCGCGTATGGCTACACCTTC. Translated, it reads CASSYSENRGAYGYTF.